The rows below give T cell receptor beta chains drawn from one sample of a study of cytomegalovirus exposure and HLA in healthy donors. Libraries were prepared by immunoSEQ multiplex PCR; TCRdb keeps only in-frame clonotypes and omits some of them. The sample yields roughly 120,000 clones, 82% seen once. Sequences were obtained from PBMCs. Receptor source: a woman aged 18-35 years in good health and CMV-seronegative. CDR3s include the opening cysteine and the closing phenylalanine or tryptophan. Each record gives: D gene, J gene, CDR3 length, V gene, clone size, CDR3 protein, CDR3 DNA. A D gene is named only where the DNA matches it firmly. Size is omitted from some rows. Given values are once, few, many or a class for expanded clones.

>TRBD1|TRBJ2-3|15|TRBV9|-
CASSGWDSSTDTQYF
TGTGCCAGCAGCGGTTGGGACAGTAGCACAGATACGCAGTATTTT
>TRBD1|TRBJ1-3|14|TRBV29-1|-
CSVQTGGSGNTIYF
TGCAGCGTTCAGACAGGGGGCTCTGGAAACACCATATATTTT
>TRBD2|TRBJ2-2|16|TRBV7-7|-
CASSLNLAGGTGELFF
TGTGCTAGCAGCTTAAACCTAGCGGGGGGCACCGGGGAGCTGTTTTTT
>-|TRBJ2-7|14|TRBV7-2|-
CASSPRPETYEQYF
TGTGCCAGCAGCCCCAGACCGGAGACCTACGAGCAGTACTTC
>TRBD1|TRBJ1-1|14|TRBV19|-
CASSILGGNTEAFF
TGTGCCAGTAGTATACTAGGGGGCAACACTGAAGCTTTCTTT
>TRBD1|TRBJ1-3|14|TRBV10-3|-
CASYRGQGGNTIYF
TGTGCCAGTTACAGGGGGCAAGGTGGAAACACCATATATTTT
>-|TRBJ2-7|14|TRBV6-1|-
CASSPTGVSYEQYF
TGTGCCAGCAGCCCGACAGGCGTCTCCTACGAGCAGTACTTC
>-|TRBJ1-1|13|TRBV15|-
CATSIGGWTEAFF
TGTGCCACCAGCATCGGGGGGTGGACTGAAGCTTTCTTT
>-|TRBJ1-2|14|TRBV27|-
CASSTGGVGYGYTF
TGTGCCAGCAGCACCGGGGGGGTCGGGTATGGCTACACCTTC
>TRBD2|TRBJ2-1|17|TRBV19|-
CASSISRAGAGHNEQFF
TGTGCCAGTAGTATCAGTAGGGCGGGAGCCGGACACAATGAGCAGTTCTTC
>TRBD1|TRBJ1-5|15|TRBV4-1|-
CASSQRQGVDQPQHF
TGCGCCAGCAGCCAGCGACAGGGAGTCGATCAGCCCCAGCATTTT
>TRBD1|TRBJ1-1|14|TRBV27|-
CASGRDSLNTEAFF
TGTGCCAGCGGAAGGGACAGCCTGAACACTGAAGCTTTCTTT
>-|TRBJ1-1|15|TRBV6-5|-
CASSYQSTGNTEAFF
TGTGCCAGCAGTTACCAATCAACAGGGAACACTGAAGCTTTCTTT
>-|TRBJ1-1|14|TRBV5-6|-
CASSTGGRDTEAFF
TGTGCCAGCAGCACTGGGGGCAGGGACACTGAAGCTTTCTTT
>-|TRBJ1-5|15|TRBV28|-
CASSRRGGGGQPQHF
TGTGCCAGCAGCCGTCGTGGGGGGGGCGGTCAGCCCCAGCATTTT
>-|TRBJ1-1|12|TRBV30|-
CAWGGTNTEAFF
TGTGCCTGGGGGGGGACGAACACTGAAGCTTTCTTT
>-|TRBJ1-1|16|TRBV6-6|few
CASSYSAGEVGTEAFF
TGTGCCAGCAGTTACTCGGCGGGGGAAGTGGGGACTGAAGCTTTCTTT
>-|TRBJ1-6|13|TRBV6-4|-
CASSEEGNSPLHF
TGTGCCAGCAGTGAGGAGGGGAATTCACCCCTCCACTTT
>TRBD1|TRBJ1-2|14|TRBV5-1|-
CASSSTGTVYGYTF
TGCGCCAGCAGCTCGACAGGGACCGTCTATGGCTACACCTTC
>-|TRBJ2-2|14|TRBV6-4|-
CASSERGWSGELFF
TGTGCCAGCAGTGAAAGGGGGTGGTCCGGGGAGCTGTTTTTT
>-|TRBJ1-1|13|TRBV5-4|-
CAIRRRQNTEAFF
TGTGCCATCCGTCGACGACAAAACACTGAAGCTTTCTTT
>-|TRBJ2-1|16|TRBV15|-
CATSSLEADPYNEQFF
TGTGCCACCAGCTCCCTGGAAGCGGACCCTTACAATGAGCAGTTCTTC
>-|TRBJ1-1|13|TRBV28|-
CATIRGTYTEAFF
TGTGCCACCATCAGGGGAACATACACTGAAGCTTTCTTT
>-|TRBJ2-1|15|TRBV29-1|-
CSVVGQPYPYNEQFF
TGCAGCGTTGTTGGACAGCCTTATCCCTACAATGAGCAGTTCTTC
>-|TRBJ1-3|15|TRBV30|-
CAWSVQPSSGNTIYF
TGTGCCTGGAGTGTACAGCCCAGCTCTGGAAACACCATATATTTT
>-|TRBJ2-2|15|TRBV7-9|-
CASSLSGQNTGELFF
TGTGCCAGCAGCTTATCAGGCCAGAACACCGGGGAGCTGTTTTTT
>-|TRBJ1-2|14|TRBV5-6|-
CASSLLTVRYGYTF
TGTGCCAGCAGCTTGCTGACAGTACGCTATGGCTACACCTTC
>TRBD1|TRBJ1-2|16|TRBV11-2|few
CASSDRDRASNYGYTF
TGTGCCAGCAGCGACAGAGACAGGGCCTCTAACTATGGCTACACCTTC
>-|TRBJ2-3|15|TRBV7-2|once
CASSIDLRETDTQYF
TGTGCCAGCAGCATTGACCTAAGGGAGACAGATACGCAGTATTTT
>-|TRBJ2-5|15|TRBV5-1|-
CASSPGELGPETQYF
TGCGCCAGCAGCCCTGGCGAGTTGGGGCCAGAGACCCAGTACTTC
>TRBD1|TRBJ1-2|15|TRBV6-5|-
CASSSRQGTYYGYTF
TGTGCCAGCAGTTCTCGACAGGGCACCTATTATGGCTACACCTTC
>-|TRBJ2-5|13|TRBV4-1|-
CASSQGRQETQYF
TGCGCCAGCAGCCAAGGGAGACAAGAGACCCAGTACTTC
>TRBD2|TRBJ2-5|15|TRBV11-3|-
CASSLAGGHQETQYF
TGTGCCAGCAGTTTAGCGGGGGGCCATCAAGAGACCCAGTACTTC
>TRBD1|TRBJ1-1|15|TRBV29-1|-
CSVEEVRTGRTEAFF
TGCAGCGTTGAAGAAGTCCGGACAGGGAGGACTGAAGCTTTCTTT
>TRBD1|TRBJ1-2|14|TRBV6-1|-
CASRGGQGDYGYTF
TGTGCCAGCAGAGGGGGCCAGGGGGACTATGGCTACACCTTC
>TRBD1|TRBJ1-1|11|TRBV11-3|-
CASSHRGEAFF
TGTGCCAGCAGCCACAGGGGTGAAGCTTTCTTT
>-|TRBJ1-1|14|TRBV13|once
CASSSSGENTEAFF
TGTGCCAGCAGCTCTTCCGGGGAGAACACTGAAGCTTTCTTT
>TRBD1|TRBJ1-6|14|TRBV2|-
CASSRDRGYSPLHF
TGTGCCAGCAGTAGGGACAGGGGGTACTCACCCCTCCACTTT
>TRBD1|TRBJ2-1|14|TRBV4-2|few
CASSQGTGYNEQFF
TGTGCCAGCAGCCAAGGGACAGGGTACAATGAGCAGTTCTTC
>TRBD1|TRBJ2-4|16|TRBV19|-
CASSPRGQLAKNIQYF
TGTGCCAGTAGTCCAAGGGGACAGCTAGCCAAAAACATTCAGTACTTC
>-|TRBJ1-2|14|TRBV2|-
CASSVSGFDYGYTF
TGTGCCAGCAGTGTTTCAGGGTTCGACTATGGCTACACCTTC
>-|TRBJ1-2|14|TRBV2|-
CASSEASDSYGYTF
TGTGCCAGCAGTGAAGCTTCGGACAGCTATGGCTACACCTTC
>TRBD1|TRBJ1-6|24|TRBV9|-
CASSVVKGRQGSRGRSSYNSPLHF
TGTGCCAGCAGCGTAGTAAAGGGTAGACAGGGGTCACGCGGACGAAGCTCCTATAATTCACCCCTCCACTTT
>-|TRBJ2-7|13|TRBV27|-
CASSSSVTYEQYF
TGTGCCAGCAGCTCTAGCGTAACCTACGAGCAGTACTTC
>-|TRBJ2-1|18|TRBV27|-
CASSPLVGLADMYNEQFF
TGTGCCAGCAGTCCCCTCGTCGGGTTAGCAGATATGTACAATGAGCAGTTCTTC
>-|TRBJ2-1|16|TRBV2|-
CASSEAVASSGNEQFF
TGTGCCAGCAGTGAAGCGGTAGCCAGCTCGGGGAATGAGCAGTTCTTC
>-|TRBJ2-7|13|TRBV28|-
CASRLQGSYEQYF
TGTGCCAGCAGACTACAGGGATCCTACGAGCAGTACTTC
>-|TRBJ2-2|13|TRBV5-1|few
CASSLGVAGELFF
TGCGCCAGCAGCTTAGGGGTGGCCGGGGAGCTGTTTTTT
>TRBD1|TRBJ1-2|15|TRBV6-1|few
CASSDHHDRGYGYTF
TGTGCCAGCAGTGATCATCACGACAGGGGCTATGGCTACACCTTC
>TRBD1|TRBJ1-2|13|TRBV10-3|-
CAVGTDRGYGYTF
TGTGCCGTTGGGACAGACCGCGGCTATGGCTACACCTTC
>TRBD1|TRBJ2-7|15|TRBV6-1|-
CASSEGTGNVYEQYF
TGTGCCAGCAGTGAAGGGACAGGGAATGTTTACGAGCAGTACTTC
>TRBD1|TRBJ2-2|15|TRBV6-5|few
CASSWGQGEAGELFF
TGTGCCAGCAGTTGGGGACAGGGTGAGGCCGGGGAGCTGTTTTTT